The sequence of this T cell receptor beta chain was determined in a study of metastatic and nonmetastatic thyroid tumors. Whole-study results and caveats: Relative to benign nodules, malignant thyroid tumors were reportedly characterized by significantly elevated TCR beta diversity in blood and tumor.

TCRdb reassembled clones from the PCR reads with MiXCR. This sample has 20,000 to 30,000 clones, with 10% to 15% found just once. This clone is medium-sized by share. Its antigen remains unidentified. Nobody among the patients had been given any treatment before thyroid surgery. Trimming pared 3 bases from V and 5 bases from J, leaving 9 bases between. The CDR3 runs 13 residues. CDR1 and CDR2 from the germline V gene are SGHRS and YFSETQ. The TCR comes from a female donor with papillary thyroid cancer or a benign thyroid nodule (not recorded which). Some clones in this sample may be carry-over from other donors' samples. The chain is built from TRBV5-1 and TRBJ1-5; D is unclear. Sample: blood. The CDR3 DNA reads as TGCGCCAGCAGCTGCCCGGGCCATCAGCCCCAGCATTTT. It yields the protein CASSCPGHQPQHF.